A single sample gave rise to the 27 T cell receptor beta chains below, sequenced in a study of patients and donors after allogeneic stem cell transplantation. TCRdb re-analysed the RT-PCR reads in MiXCR, keeping a single row per CDR3 protein. The sample includes hundreds of thousands of distinct CDR3 sequences, roughly 17% of them seen just once. Material: blood, either unsorted or a sorted T cell fraction (not recorded which). These TCRs come from a human donor who was either an allogeneic HSCT recipient or a stem cell or donor lymphocyte infusion donor (not recorded which). It is not recorded whose cells these are; they may come from a transplant donor.

This clonotype has a count of ten or more. This chain connects TRBV7-6 to TRBJ2-7; D not certain. The CDR3 contains 12 residues. V was shortened by 3 bases and J by 3 bases, with 6 bases between the two germline ends. The germline CDR1 and CDR2 sequences are SGHVS and FNYEAQ. The CDR3 nucleotides read TGTGCCAGCAGCTTTAAGGACTACGAGCAGTACTTC. This gives the protein CASSFKDYEQYF.

The rearrangement links TRBV20-1 to TRBJ2-4, with D unclear. The CDR3 has 12 amino acids. The V end was cut by 3 bases, the J end by 4 bases, with 7 bases between. Germline V gives CDR1 DFQATT, CDR2 SNEGSKA (reference sequence). CDR3 residues: CSARFLKNIQYF. The CDR3 DNA follows: TGCAGTGCTAGGTTTCTTAAAAACATTCAGTACTTC.

The genes are TRBV20-1 and TRBJ2-7; 10 nucleotides align to TRBD2. Germline loops: CDR1 DFQATT, CDR2 SNEGSKA (reference sequence). The CDR3 is made up of 16 amino acids. J gave up 1 base and V 5 bases, and 11 bases lay outside the gene matches. CDR3: CSAPVVQTSGSYEQYF. As DNA, the CDR3 is TGCAGTGCTCCTGTGGTCCAGACTAGCGGGTCCTACGAGCAGTACTTC.

This clonotype was seen a few times. V gene TRBV9 combines with J gene TRBJ2-1, with D maybe TRBD1 (6 bases). V lost 0 bases and J 8 bases, leaving 15 bases between the germline ends. Germline loops: CDR1 SGDLS, CDR2 YYNGEE. The CDR3 length is 15 residues. The CDR3 DNA reads TGTGCCAGCAGCGTAGGCCTAGCACCAGGGGATGAGCAGTTCTTC. This translates into CASSVGLAPGDEQFF.

DNA for the CDR3: TGTGCCAGCAGCTTAGATCTGAGGACGAGGCGGGGGAACACCGGGGAGCTGTTTTTT. Protein product: CASSLDLRTRRGNTGELFF. This chain connects TRBV11-2 to TRBJ2-2, with D possibly matching TRBD2 (6 bases). Germline assignment: CDR1 SGHAT and CDR2 FQNNGV. V was clipped by 0 bases and J by 1 base, with 18 bases between them. The CDR3 totals 19 residues.

This chain connects TRBV5-6 to TRBJ1-5; D not certain. V lost 2 bases, J lost 0 bases, and 9 bases lay in between. CDR1 and CDR2 (germline): SGHDT, YYEEEE. The length of the CDR3 is 15 residues. CDR3 nucleotide sequence: TGTGCCAGCAGCTTCTGGACGGATAGCAATCAGCCCCAGCATTTT. Translation: CASSFWTDSNQPQHF.

Ten or more counts support this clonotype. The J gene is TRBJ2-2, the V gene TRBV12-3 or TRBV12-4; D remains ambiguous. The V end was cut by 6 bases, the J end by 1 base, with 12 bases between. This CDR3 contains 15 residues. CDR3 coding DNA: TGTGCCAGCAGCTTGGCAGGTCGGAACACCGGGGAGCTGTTTTTT. Its protein is CASSLAGRNTGELFF.

The chain couples TRBV9 to TRBJ2-2, with TRBD1 identical over 10 bases. The CDR3 loop spans 19 amino acids. Germline V gives CDR1 SGDLS, CDR2 YYNGEE. Unmatched junction bases numbered 12, after V lost 4 bases and J lost 0 bases. CDR3 nucleotides: TGTGCCAGCAGCAGACGTCCCGGGACAGGGGACACGAACACCGGGGAGCTGTTTTTT. Translated: CASSRRPGTGDTNTGELFF. Full variable domain (missing parts from reference TRBV9 and TRBJ2-2): DSGVTQTPKHLITATGQRVTLRCSPRSGDLSVYWYQQSLDQGLQFLIQYYNGEERAKGNILERFSAQQFPDLHSELNLSSLELGDSALYFCASSRRPGTGDTNTGELFFGEGSRLTVL.

This clonotype turned up a few times. The CDR3 sequence: CASRREGAQYF. The DNA for the CDR3 is TGTGCCAGCAGAAGGGAAGGGGCGCAGTATTTT. The rearrangement uses TRBV12-3 or TRBV12-4 and TRBJ2-3; possibly TRBD1 for D (5 bases). The CDR3 extends over 11 amino acids. The ends were cut back, 6 bases at V and 10 bases at J, with 11 bases in the middle.

This clonotype has more than one count but fewer than ten. The V call is TRBV4-1, the J call TRBJ1-2, with a weak D call TRBD1 (5 bases). Deletions cut 0 bases from V and 8 bases from J, with 16 bases between. CDR1 and CDR2 from the germline V gene are MGHRA and YSYEKL. This CDR3 has 15 amino acids. The CDR3 coding sequence is TGCGCCAGCAGCCAAGAGATCGGCAGGGCAGGGGGCTACACCTTC. It translates to CASSQEIGRAGGYTF.

This clonotype was seen a handful of times. V and J are TRBV4-1 and TRBJ2-7; 8 bases match TRBD1. This CDR3 is 15 amino acids long. V lost 1 base, J lost 4 bases, and 6 bases stayed unmatched. Germline V gene lookup returns CDR1 MGHRA and CDR2 YSYEKL. CDR3 sequence reads: CASSQVKGQGYEQYF. CDR3 DNA sequence: TGCGCCAGCAGCCAAGTTAAAGGACAGGGATACGAGCAGTACTTC.

This clonotype was counted a few times. This chain links TRBV4-2 with TRBJ2-2, with D perhaps TRBD1 (7 bases). Germline V lookup: CDR1 LGHNA, CDR2 YNFKEQ. The CDR3 has 19 residues. Trimming cost V 0 bases and J 5 bases, with 22 bases left between them. CDR3 sequence: CASSQDPSVAGGPTGELFF. CDR3 DNA: TGTGCCAGCAGCCAAGATCCAAGCGTTGCAGGGGGGCCTACCGGGGAGCTGTTTTTT.

This clonotype was picked up a small number of times. This chain joins TRBV19 and TRBJ2-2; D is unclear. The CDR3 contains 15 residues. Germline loops: CDR1 LNHDA, CDR2 SQIVND (reference sequence). V dropped 5 bases and J dropped 3 bases, with 13 bases sitting between them. CDR3 residues: CASSWRRLHTGELFF. In DNA form, the CDR3 reads TGTGCCAGTAGTTGGCGACGCTTACACACCGGGGAGCTGTTTTTT.

This clonotype was observed a few times. The chain couples TRBV7-2 to TRBJ1-1; 8 bases are shared with TRBD1. Per germline, CDR1 SGHTA and CDR2 FQGNSA. V gave up 3 bases and J gave up 6 bases; unmatched junction bases: 9. The CDR3 contains 15 residues. CDR3 coding DNA: TGTGCCAGCAGCTTTCCGGACAGGGAATGGGCTGAAGCTTTCTTT. Translation: CASSFPDREWAEAFF.

There are many counts of this clonotype. CDR3 amino acids: CASSRPGTNTEAFF. CDR3 nucleotide sequence: TGTGCCAGCAGCCGACCAGGAACTAACACTGAAGCTTTCTTT. The chain couples TRBV7-9 to TRBJ1-1, with D uncertain. CDR1 and CDR2 from the germline V gene are SEHNR and FQNEAQ (reference sequence). The length of the CDR3 is 14 residues. V was clipped by 5 bases and J by 2 bases, with 12 bases between them.

V usage is TRBV6-5 and J usage is TRBJ2-5, with a tentative D call TRBD2 (5 bases). The CDR3 consists of 15 residues. The V gene lost 2 bases and the J gene lost 5 bases, with 15 bases spanning the gap. Looked up from germline, CDR1 is MNHEY and CDR2 is SVGAGI. The CDR3 nucleotides read TGTGCCAGCAGTTACCGGCGGGTATTGGGGGAGACCCAGTACTTC. It translates to CASSYRRVLGETQYF.

This clonotype occurred a few times. This chain links TRBV20-1 with TRBJ1-1; a possible D gene is TRBD1 (5 bases). Per germline, CDR1 DFQATT and CDR2 SNEGSKA (reference sequence). Trimming removed 0 bases from V and 5 bases from J, with 13 bases in between. The CDR3 length is 14 residues. CDR3 sequence (DNA): TGCAGTGCTAGAGATTTGAATAAGGGGACTGAAGCTTTCTTT. It encodes CSARDLNKGTEAFF.

This clonotype was detected a few times. The chain uses TRBV25-1 and TRBJ2-1; no clear D. The V end was cut by 3 bases, the J end by 6 bases, with 15 bases between. The length of the CDR3 is 15 residues. CDR1 is MGHDK, CDR2 SYGVNS, per germline. The CDR3 is CASSDVNSISNEQFF. The CDR3 DNA follows: TGTGCCAGCAGTGACGTGAACTCGATCTCCAATGAGCAGTTCTTC. Drawing the rest from reference TRBV25-1 and TRBJ2-1, the complete variable domain is EADIYQTPRYLVIGTGKKITLECSQTMGHDKMYWYQQDPGMELHLIHYSYGVNSTEKGDLSSESTVSRIRTEHFPLTLESARPSHTSQYLCASSDVNSISNEQFFGPGTRLTVL.

CDR3 residues: CATSVPGDTEAFF. The CDR3 region has the DNA TGTGCCACCAGTGTTCCAGGTGACACTGAAGCTTTCTTT. This chain connects TRBV24-1 to TRBJ1-1, with no clear D. V was shortened by 5 bases and J by 3 bases, with 9 bases between the two germline ends. Germline V gene lookup returns CDR1 KGHDR and CDR2 SFDVKD. This CDR3 is built from 13 residues.

This rearrangement joins TRBV5-1 to TRBJ2-5, with 8 bases lining up with TRBD2. The ends lost 2 bases at V and 4 bases at J; junction bases unmatched: 7. The CDR3 sequence is 15 residues long. Germline V gives CDR1 SGHRS, CDR2 YFSETQ. This CDR3 reads CASSFERGPPETQYF. The CDR3 bases are TGCGCCAGCAGCTTCGAGCGGGGGCCACCAGAGACCCAGTACTTC.

The chain couples TRBV2 to TRBJ1-1; D unresolved. Germline V gives CDR1 SNHLY, CDR2 FYNNEI. The CDR3 contains 13 residues. The ends were cut back, 3 bases at V and 7 bases at J, with 12 bases in the middle. CDR3 region: CASSDIGPDEAFF. CDR3 nucleotides: TGTGCCAGCAGTGACATCGGGCCAGATGAAGCTTTCTTT.

The chain is built from TRBV12-3 or TRBV12-4 and TRBJ1-1; no firm D call. The V and J ends lost 6 bases and 0 bases respectively, with 17 bases between them. The CDR3 runs 16 residues. CDR3 protein: CASSRSRPGLNTEAFF. CDR3 coding DNA: TGTGCCAGCAGCCGCTCCCGACCGGGTTTGAACACTGAAGCTTTCTTT.

In its sample, this clonotype was seen a few times. The J gene is TRBJ2-1, the V gene TRBV29-1, with 8 bases that match TRBD2. The CDR3 has 14 amino acids. Unmatched junction bases numbered 5, after V lost 3 bases and J lost 4 bases. In germline, CDR1 is SQVTM, CDR2 ANQGSEA. The CDR3 sequence: CSVERLAGYNEQFF. CDR3 coding DNA: TGCAGCGTTGAGCGGCTAGCGGGTTACAATGAGCAGTTCTTC.

J is TRBJ1-5 and V is TRBV18; 8 nucleotides line up with TRBD1. The germline CDR1 and CDR2 sequences are KGHSH and LQKENI. Trimming removed 4 bases from V and 5 bases from J; junction bases left unmatched: 4. This CDR3 has 14 amino acids. Written as DNA, the CDR3 is TGTGCCAGCTCACTGGGACAGGTCTATCAGCCCCAGCATTTT. Its translation: CASSLGQVYQPQHF. Full variable domain (remainder filled in from reference TRBV18 and TRBJ1-5): NAGVMQNPRHLVRRRGQEARLRCSPMKGHSHVYWYRQLPEEGLKFMVYLQKENIIDESGMPKERFSAEFPKEGPSILRIQQVVRGDSAAYFCASSLGQVYQPQHFGDGTRLSIL.

This clonotype was found a few times. The CDR3 here is CAISDQGRALGFYEQYF. The CDR3 bases are TGTGCCATCAGTGATCAGGGCAGGGCGCTAGGGTTCTACGAGCAGTACTTC. This chain joins TRBV10-3 and TRBJ2-7; D possibly corresponds to TRBD1 (5 bases). There are 17 residues in the CDR3. Germline CDR1 reads ENHRY; CDR2 reads SYGVKD. Trimming cost V 3 bases and J 3 bases, with 21 bases left between them.

This clonotype appeared a few times. V gene TRBV7-2 combines with J gene TRBJ1-2; D possibly corresponds to TRBD1 (6 bases). This CDR3 is built from 17 residues. V was pared by 2 bases and J by 1 base, with 17 bases between. Germline V gives CDR1 SGHTA, CDR2 FQGNSA. The CDR3: CASSLSRDRGLNYGYTF. CDR3 coding DNA: TGTGCCAGCAGCTTATCGAGAGACCGGGGGCTTAACTATGGCTACACCTTC.

This clonotype was observed a few times. The rearrangement joins TRBV4-1 to TRBJ1-5; 9 bases match TRBD1. Losses at the gene ends were 1 base for V and 7 bases for J; bases not matched to a gene: 11. Germline V gene lookup returns CDR1 MGHRA and CDR2 YSYEKL. The CDR3 consists of 17 residues. The CDR3, as DNA: TGCGCCAGCAGCCAAGGCTTAGTAGGGACAGGGATCCAGCCCCAGCATTTT. It is translated as CASSQGLVGTGIQPQHF.